One and the same sample provided the 19 T cell receptor beta chains below, sequenced in a study of T cell responses to AZD1222 COVID-19 vaccine. Sequencing used immunoSEQ multiplex PCR; TCRdb keeps in-frame clones, though not all of them. The sample includes roughly 120,000 clones, approximately 83% seen only once; the top ten take roughly 3.8%. The specimen comprised peripheral blood, sampled on day 0 of MenACWY control vaccination. The receptors were sampled from an adult in good health.

The genes are TRBV19 and TRBJ1-1; D remains unclear. This CDR3 has 17 residues. Per the germline V gene, CDR1 is LNHDA and CDR2 is SQIVND (reference sequence). V lost 5 bases, J lost 2 bases, and 21 bases lay in between. This chain's CDR3 is CASSPRTITHPNTEAFF. The CDR3 DNA follows: TGTGCCAGTAGTCCCAGGACGATCACCCATCCTAACACTGAAGCTTTCTTT.

The CDR3 region is CASSVEGLGLTTDTQYF. CDR3 bases: TGTGCCAGCAGCGTAGAAGGCTTGGGACTAACCACAGATACGCAGTATTTT. This chain links TRBV9 with TRBJ2-3; TRBD2 aligns across 7 bases. The J segment lost 2 bases and the V segment lost 0 bases, leaving 9 bases of the junction unmatched. This CDR3 comprises 17 residues. Germline lookup yields CDR1 SGDLS and CDR2 YYNGEE.

The chain employs TRBV19 and TRBJ1-6; 8 positions agree with TRBD1. Per germline, CDR1 LNHDA and CDR2 SQIVND (reference sequence). V lost 1 base to trimming and J lost 7 bases; unmatched junction nucleotides: 3. This CDR3 spans 15 amino acids. CDR3 coding DNA: TGTGCCAGTAGTATAGGAAGACAGGGGAATTCACCCCTCCACTTT. Protein: CASSIGRQGNSPLHF.

In DNA, the CDR3 is TGTGCCAGCAGCCAGTTCGGGGCGGGAACCGGGGAGCTGTTTTTT. This gives the protein CASSQFGAGTGELFF. This chain links TRBV11-1 with TRBJ2-2, with D maybe TRBD2 (6 bases). Germline CDR1 SGHAT, CDR2 FQDESV (reference sequence). V dropped 5 bases and J dropped 5 bases, with 15 bases sitting between them. The CDR3 length is 15 residues.

The rearrangement joins TRBV11-2 to TRBJ1-1, with D possibly being TRBD1 (5 bases). Looked up from germline, CDR1 is SGHAT and CDR2 is FQNNGV. The CDR3 loop spans 12 amino acids. V lost 2 bases to trimming and J lost 7 bases, with 8 bases between them. The CDR3 here is CASSLRGVEAFF. CDR3 nucleotide sequence: TGTGCCAGCAGCTTACGGGGGGTTGAAGCTTTCTTT.

In its sample, this clone was seen a few times. V usage is TRBV3-1 (or the pseudogene TRBV3-2) and J usage is TRBJ1-5; unclear D gene. CDR1 and CDR2 from the germline V gene are LGHDT and YNNKEL (reference sequence). The CDR3 runs 17 residues. Deletions cut 0 bases from V and 0 bases from J, with 12 bases between. The CDR3 DNA reads TGTGCCAGCAGCCAAGACCGGACGGAGCTTAGCAATCAGCCCCAGCATTTT. This encodes CASSQDRTELSNQPQHF.

The V gene is TRBV6-6, the J gene TRBJ2-6; D ambiguous. This CDR3 region has 18 residues. Germline V lookup: CDR1 MNHNY, CDR2 SVGAGI (reference sequence). Trimming took off 5 bases at V and 2 bases at J, with 19 bases between the two ends. The DNA for the CDR3 is TGTGCCAGCAGTCTTCAGGTTGCCTCTCCCCCTGGGGCCAACGTCCTGACTTTC. It yields the protein CASSLQVASPPGANVLTF.

CDR3 in amino acids: CASSQETRRNRGYVSNQPQHF. In nucleotides, the CDR3 is TGCGCCAGCAGCCAAGAAACGCGGCGGAACAGGGGGTATGTGAGCAATCAGCCCCAGCATTTT. The genes are TRBV4-3 and TRBJ1-5; TRBD1 aligns across 8 bases. CDR1 and CDR2 (germline): LGHNA, YSLEER. The CDR3 contains 21 residues. V was clipped by 0 bases and J by 1 base; unmatched bases: 17.

The chain is built from TRBV7-8 and TRBJ1-1; TRBD1 is a possible D gene (5 bases). V was shortened by 3 bases and J by 2 bases, with 10 bases between the two germline ends. The CDR3 contains 14 residues. The germline V gene encodes CDR1 SGHVS and CDR2 FQNEAQ. The CDR3 DNA is TGTGCCAGCAGCTTTAGGGGCTTTAACACTGAAGCTTTCTTT. This encodes CASSFRGFNTEAFF.

This chain links TRBV19 with TRBJ2-3; 9 bases are shared with TRBD2. With 6 bases clipped from V and 1 base from J, the junction kept 5 bases outside the gene matches. The CDR3 is 15 residues long. Germline V gives CDR1 LNHDA, CDR2 SQIVND (reference sequence). Written as DNA, the CDR3 is TGTGCCAGTAGACGTCAGCGGGGGGGCACAGATACGCAGTATTTT. Its protein product is CASRRQRGGTDTQYF.

The chain uses TRBV18 and TRBJ1-4; perhaps TRBD1 as D (5 bases). CDR3 length: 15 amino acids. V was shortened by 3 bases and J by 4 bases, with 12 bases between the two germline ends. The V gene's germline CDR1 is KGHSH and CDR2 LQKENI. The CDR3 protein is CASSPMAGVNEKLFF. The CDR3 coding sequence is TGTGCCAGCTCACCTATGGCGGGGGTTAATGAAAAACTGTTTTTT.

The V gene is TRBV29-1, the J gene TRBJ1-2, with D perhaps matching TRBD1 (6 bases). This CDR3 spans 12 amino acids. The germline V gene has CDR1 SQVTM and CDR2 ANQGSEA. Between the trimmed V and J ends, which lost 3 bases and 2 bases, there was a span of 7 bases. The CDR3 loop is CSVDRGNYGYTF. In DNA, the CDR3 is TGCAGCGTTGACAGGGGAAACTATGGCTACACCTTC.

This clone was found once. The chain recombines TRBV7-2 with TRBJ2-3; TRBD2 aligns across 11 bases. The CDR3 loop spans 15 amino acids. V lost 10 bases and J lost 5; bases outside the gene matches: 11. Germline V gene sequence: CDR1 SGHTA, CDR2 FQGNSA. The DNA for the CDR3 is TGTGCCATAAATAGCGGGGGGGGTTACAGAGATACGCAGTATTTT. Translation: CAINSGGGYRDTQYF. The variable domain in full, with the rest retrieved from reference TRBV7-2 and TRBJ2-3, is GAGVSQSPSNKVTEKGKDVELRCDPISGHTALYWYRQSLGQGLEFLIYFQGNSAPDKSGLPSDRFSAERTGGSVSTLTIQRTQQEDSAVYLCAINSGGGYRDTQYFGPGTRLTVL.

This chain uses TRBV18 with TRBJ1-2; possibly TRBD1 for D (6 bases). The CDR3 extends over 15 amino acids. The ends were cut back, 2 bases at V and 8 bases at J, with 18 bases in the middle. Germline lookup yields CDR1 KGHSH and CDR2 LQKENI. CDR3 loop: CASSPMAGQSDGYTF. The DNA for the CDR3 is TGTGCCAGCTCACCAATGGCAGGACAGTCCGACGGCTACACCTTC.

This clone showed up just a few times. The gene calls are TRBV6-5 and TRBJ1-1; no firm D call. Trimming pared 0 bases from V and 4 bases from J, leaving 6 bases between. Germline lookup yields CDR1 MNHEY and CDR2 SVGAGI. The CDR3 runs 13 residues. The CDR3 is CASSYSSRTEAFF. Here the CDR3 DNA reads TGTGCCAGCAGTTACTCATCACGCACTGAAGCTTTCTTT.

The chain carries TRBV4-2 and TRBJ2-7; no clear D gene. V was cut by 0 bases and J by 3 bases, with 12 bases left in between. The CDR3 runs to 15 residues. The germline CDR1 and CDR2 sequences are LGHNA and YNFKEQ. CDR3 residues: CASSQDSSPDYEQYF. The CDR3 DNA is TGTGCCAGCAGCCAAGATTCCTCCCCCGACTACGAGCAGTACTTC.

The gene calls are TRBV3-1 (or the pseudogene TRBV3-2) and TRBJ1-1, with D possibly matching TRBD1 (5 bases). Between the trimmed V and J ends, which lost 2 bases and 8 bases, there was a span of 12 bases. The CDR3 covers 13 residues. Germline CDR1 is LGHDT and CDR2 is YNNKEL (reference sequence). The CDR3 protein is CASSQRDGSEAFF. The DNA for the CDR3 is TGTGCCAGCAGCCAACGGGACGGCTCAGAAGCTTTCTTT.

This rearrangement joins TRBV19 to TRBJ2-3, with TRBD2 matching 7 bases. The CDR3 runs to 14 residues. V gave up 3 bases and J gave up 6 bases; unmatched junction bases: 6. Germline V gene sequence: CDR1 LNHDA, CDR2 SQIVND (reference sequence). CDR3 sequence reads: CASSIGGGEDTQYF. CDR3 DNA sequence: TGTGCCAGTAGTATTGGGGGGGGTGAGGATACGCAGTATTTT.

This CDR3 is CASSEARTGGSPLHF. CDR3 DNA: TGTGCCAGCAGTGAAGCGCGCACAGGGGGGTCACCCCTCCACTTT. The chain couples TRBV2 to TRBJ1-6; the match to TRBD1 covers 8 bases. V trimming: 0 bases; J trimming: 10 bases; junction bases outside the gene matches: 5. The CDR3 loop spans 15 amino acids. The germline V gene encodes CDR1 SNHLY and CDR2 FYNNEI.